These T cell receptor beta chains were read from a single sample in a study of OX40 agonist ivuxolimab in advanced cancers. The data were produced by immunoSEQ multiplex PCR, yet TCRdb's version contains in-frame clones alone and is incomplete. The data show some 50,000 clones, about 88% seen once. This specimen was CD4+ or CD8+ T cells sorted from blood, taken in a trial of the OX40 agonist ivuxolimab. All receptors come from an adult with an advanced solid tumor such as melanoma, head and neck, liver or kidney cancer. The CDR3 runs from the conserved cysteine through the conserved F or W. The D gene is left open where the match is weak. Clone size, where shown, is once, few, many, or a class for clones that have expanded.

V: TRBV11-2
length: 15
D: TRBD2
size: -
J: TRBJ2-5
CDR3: CASSLTSGTQETQYF
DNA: TGTGCCAGCAGCTTGACTAGCGGAACACAAGAGACCCAGTACTTC

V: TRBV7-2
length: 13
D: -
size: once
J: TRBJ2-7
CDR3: CASSTADHWEQYF
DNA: TGTGCCAGCAGCACGGCAGACCACTGGGAGCAGTACTTC

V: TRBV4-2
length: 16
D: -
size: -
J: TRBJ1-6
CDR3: CASSQESAVSNSPLHF
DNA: TGTGCCAGCAGCCAAGAATCAGCAGTTTCTAATTCACCCCTCCACTTT

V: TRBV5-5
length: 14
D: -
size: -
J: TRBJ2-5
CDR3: CASSLGGAQETQYF
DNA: TGTGCCAGCAGCTTGGGGGGGGCCCAAGAGACCCAGTACTTC

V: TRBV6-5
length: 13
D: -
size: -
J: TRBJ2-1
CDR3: CASQKTGSGEQFF
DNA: TGTGCCAGCCAAAAAACAGGGAGCGGTGAGCAGTTCTTC

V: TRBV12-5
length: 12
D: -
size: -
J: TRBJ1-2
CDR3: CASGLAGLGYTF
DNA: TGTGCTAGTGGTTTGGCAGGCCTGGGCTACACCTTC

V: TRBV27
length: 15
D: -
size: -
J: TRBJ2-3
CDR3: CASTRSGASTDTQYF
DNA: TGTGCCAGCACCCGGTCAGGGGCTAGCACAGATACGCAGTATTTT

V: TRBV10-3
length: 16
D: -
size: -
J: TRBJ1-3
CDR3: CAISGDGAIAGNTIYF
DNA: TGTGCCATCAGTGGGGATGGGGCAATCGCTGGAAACACCATATATTTT

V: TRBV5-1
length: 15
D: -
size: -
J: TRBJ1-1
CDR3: CASSLAELGSRVAFF
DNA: TGCGCCAGCAGCTTGGCCGAGCTCGGGTCGAGGGTAGCTTTCTTT

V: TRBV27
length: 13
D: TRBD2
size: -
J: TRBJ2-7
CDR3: CASSLLAGYEQYF
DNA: TGTGCCAGCAGTTTGTTAGCGGGCTACGAGCAGTACTTC

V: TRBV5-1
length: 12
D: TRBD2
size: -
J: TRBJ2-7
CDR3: CASSRRGGEQYF
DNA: TGCGCCAGCAGTCGCCGGGGGGGCGAGCAGTACTTC

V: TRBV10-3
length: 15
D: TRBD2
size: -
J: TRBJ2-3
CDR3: CAIIASGARGGTQYF
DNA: TGTGCCATCATCGCTTCAGGGGCGCGGGGGGGTACGCAGTATTTT

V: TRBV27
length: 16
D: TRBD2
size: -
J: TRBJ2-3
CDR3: CASSSAGGRVADTQYF
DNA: TGTGCCAGCAGTTCCGCGGGGGGGCGGGTGGCAGATACGCAGTATTTT

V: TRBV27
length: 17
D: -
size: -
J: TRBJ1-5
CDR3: CASSPFLFDGGGQPQHF
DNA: TGTGCCAGCAGTCCCTTCCTTTTTGACGGAGGGGGTCAGCCCCAGCATTTT

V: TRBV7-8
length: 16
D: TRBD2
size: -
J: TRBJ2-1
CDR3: CASSLSRAGAVNEQFF
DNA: TGTGCCAGCAGCTTATCGAGGGCGGGAGCCGTCAATGAGCAGTTCTTC

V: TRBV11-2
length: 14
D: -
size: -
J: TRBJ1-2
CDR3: CASSSYLVSHGYTF
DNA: TGTGCCAGCAGCTCCTACTTGGTCTCCCACGGCTACACCTTC

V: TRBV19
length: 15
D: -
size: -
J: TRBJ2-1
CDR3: CASSMGEFIYNEQFF
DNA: TGTGCCAGTAGTATGGGTGAATTCATCTACAATGAGCAGTTCTTC

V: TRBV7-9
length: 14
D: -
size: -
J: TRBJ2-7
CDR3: CASSLVGGSYEQYF
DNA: TGTGCCAGCAGCTTAGTAGGAGGGTCCTACGAGCAGTACTTC

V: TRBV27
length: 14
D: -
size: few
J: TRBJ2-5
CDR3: CASSLSPAQETQYF
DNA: TGTGCCAGCAGTTTATCGCCGGCCCAAGAGACCCAGTACTTC

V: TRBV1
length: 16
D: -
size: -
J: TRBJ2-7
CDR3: CTSTKEGSGRRNEQYF
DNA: TGCACCAGCACCAAGGAAGGTTCCGGGAGAAGGAACGAGCAGTACTTC

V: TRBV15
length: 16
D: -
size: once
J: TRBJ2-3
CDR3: CATSSSGGGLDDTQYF
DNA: TGTGCCACCAGCTCCTCGGGGGGCGGGCTCGACGATACGCAGTATTTT

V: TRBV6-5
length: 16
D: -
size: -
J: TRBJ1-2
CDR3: CASSYSYRGTSYGYTF
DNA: TGTGCCAGCAGTTATTCGTATCGGGGGACAAGCTATGGCTACACCTTC

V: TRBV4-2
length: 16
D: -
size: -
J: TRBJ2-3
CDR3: CASSQAGGGSTDTQYF
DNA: TGTGCCAGCAGCCAAGCGGGGGGCGGTAGCACAGATACGCAGTATTTT

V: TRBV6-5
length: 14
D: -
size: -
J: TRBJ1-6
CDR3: CASSRLGSDSPLHF
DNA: TGTGCCAGCAGCCGTCTCGGGAGTGATTCACCCCTCCACTTT

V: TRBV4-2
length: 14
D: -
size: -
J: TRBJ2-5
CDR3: CASSQEGRDETQYF
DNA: TGTGCCAGCAGCCAAGAAGGTAGAGACGAGACCCAGTACTTC

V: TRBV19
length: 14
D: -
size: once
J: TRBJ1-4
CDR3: CASTMSGVNEKLFF
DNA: TGTGCCAGTACAATGTCAGGGGTAAATGAAAAACTGTTTTTT

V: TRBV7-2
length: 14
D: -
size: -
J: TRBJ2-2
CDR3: CASSLVGGTGELFF
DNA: TGTGCCAGCAGCTTAGTAGGGGGAACCGGGGAGCTGTTTTTT

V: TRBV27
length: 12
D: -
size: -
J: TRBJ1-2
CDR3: CASREGRAGYTF
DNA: TGTGCCAGCAGGGAGGGTAGGGCTGGCTACACCTTC

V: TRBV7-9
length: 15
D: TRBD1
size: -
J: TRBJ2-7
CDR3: CASSSNRDSAYEQYF
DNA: TGTGCCAGCAGCTCTAACCGGGACAGTGCCTACGAGCAGTACTTC

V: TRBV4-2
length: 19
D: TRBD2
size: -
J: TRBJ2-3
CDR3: CASSQGGLAGEPSTDTQYF
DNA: TGTGCCAGCAGCCAGGGGGGACTAGCGGGAGAACCTAGCACAGATACGCAGTATTTT

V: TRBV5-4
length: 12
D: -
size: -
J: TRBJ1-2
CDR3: CASSLQGAGYTF
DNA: TGTGCCAGCAGCTTGCAGGGCGCCGGCTACACCTTC